The clone carrying this T cell receptor (beta chain) is a singleton in its sample. CDR3 length: 12 residues. The V gene's germline CDR1 is MGHRA and CDR2 YSYEKL. Germline trimming cut 4 bases from V and 6 bases from J; bases unmatched to any gene: 2. Amplification used 60 Vbeta primers and 13 Jbeta primers. Assay: immunoSEQ multiplex PCR; the TCRdb copy retains only in-frame clones and omits some. The top ten clones hold approximately 1.5% of a sample with under 200,000 clones, roughly 71% of them seen once. This specimen comes from a study of cytomegalovirus exposure and HLA in healthy donors. This TCR was sampled from a girl between 5 and 17 years old in good health and CMV-seronegative. What was sequenced was PBMCs. J is TRBJ2-7 and V is TRBV4-1; 8 nucleotides agree with TRBD2. CDR3 in amino acids: CASSLGTSEQYF. The CDR3 region has the DNA TGCGCCAGCAGCCTCGGGACTAGCGAGCAGTACTTC.